The 29 T cell receptor beta chains below all came from one sample that was sequenced in a study of kidney transplant recipient with SARS-CoV-2 infection. TCRdb reanalysed the reads using MiXCR and keeps one entry per CDR3 protein. The sample consists of roughly 230,000 distinct CDR3 sequences, 25% to 35% of them appearing once. The input for sequencing was a blood sample, taken at baseline and on approximately day 120 from a kidney transplant recipient. The receptors stem from a male patient aged 30 to 40 who had COVID-19 and was a kidney transplant recipient. Some T cells may trace back to the graft donor.

A note on this clonotype: This clone may be a read error of a much larger clone one base away. The chain recombines TRBV3-1 with TRBJ1-4; D remains unclear. Germline CDR1 LGHDT, CDR2 YNNKEL (reference sequence). The CDR3 is made up of 14 amino acids. The CDR3 region has the DNA TGTGCCAGCAGCCAAAGCCCCGCTAATGAAAAACCGTTTTTT. This translates into CASSQSPANEKPFF. Using reference TRBV3-1 and TRBJ1-4 for the parts outside the CDR3, the full variable domain is DTAVSQTPKYLVTQMGNDKSIKCEQNLGHDTMYWYKQDSKKFLKIMFSYNNKELIINETVPNRFSPKSPDKAHLNLHINSLELGDSAVYFCASSQSPANEKPFFGSGTQLSVL.

This clonotype was counted many times. The chain recombines TRBV18 with TRBJ1-4; 8 bases are a match to TRBD1. The V gene's germline CDR1 is KGHSH and CDR2 LQKENI. V gave up 3 bases and J gave up 4 bases; unmatched junction bases: 4. The CDR3 consists of 15 residues. In DNA form, the CDR3 reads TGTGCCAGCTCACCGGGACAGGCCTATAATGAAAAACTGTTTTTT. This gives the protein CASSPGQAYNEKLFF.

This clonotype was recorded once. With a much larger clone just one base away, this may be a read error. The chain combines TRBV6-4 with TRBJ1-2, with unresolved D. This CDR3 has 17 amino acids. Germline assignment: CDR1 MRHNA and CDR2 SNTAGT. The CDR3 region is CANSSRTSHGKTYGYTF. For the CDR3, the DNA is TGTGCCAACAGTAGTCGAACCTCACACGGAAAGACCTATGGCTACACCTTC.

The V gene is TRBV5-1, the J gene TRBJ2-1; 8 bases are a match to TRBD1. This CDR3 comprises 15 residues. The V segment lost 4 bases and the J segment 8 bases; nucleotides outside the gene matches: 11. Germline loops: CDR1 SGHRS, CDR2 YFSETQ. CDR3 in amino acids: CASSADYGQGDEQFF. CDR3 DNA: TGCGCCAGCAGCGCAGACTACGGACAGGGCGATGAGCAGTTCTTC. Drawing the rest from reference TRBV5-1 and TRBJ2-1, the complete variable domain is KAGVTQTPRYLIKTRGQQVTLSCSPISGHRSVSWYQQTPGQGLQFLFEYFSETQRNKGNFPGRFSGRQFSNSRSEMNVSTLELGDSALYLCASSADYGQGDEQFFGPGTRLTVL.

This clonotype was seen at least ten times. The chain has TRBV20-1 and TRBJ2-7; D tentatively fits TRBD1 or TRBD2 (5 bases each). V lost 6 bases to trimming and J lost 2 bases, with 17 bases between them. This CDR3 contains 14 residues. The germline V gene has CDR1 DFQATT and CDR2 SNEGSKA (reference sequence). The CDR3 loop reads CSALDYRFPYEQYF. CDR3 in DNA: TGCAGTGCGTTAGACTACAGGTTCCCCTACGAGCAGTACTTC.

Comments on this clonotype: Just one base apart from a much larger clone, this may be a read error. The CDR3 carries no conserved terminal phenylalanine or tryptophan, so it likely arises from a read error. The chain employs TRBV27 and TRBJ2-7, with D tentatively TRBD1 or TRBD2 (6 bases each). V was trimmed by 0 bases and J by 5 bases, leaving 14 bases between them. The germline V gene encodes CDR1 MNHEY and CDR2 SMNVEV (reference sequence). There are 15 residues in the CDR3. CDR3 residues: CASSLSNGGRDEQYL. The CDR3 nucleotides are TGTGCCAGCAGTTTATCGAACGGGGGCAGGGACGAGCAGTACCTC.

Notes on this clonotype: With a much larger clone just one base away, this may be a read error. The chain carries TRBV14 and TRBJ1-2; 8 nucleotides align to TRBD1. Germline assignment: CDR1 SGHDN and CDR2 FVKESK. The CDR3 runs to 16 residues. CDR3 protein: CTSSLARLGTGRGYTF. The CDR3 DNA sequence: TGTACCAGCAGCCTCGCCCGCCTGGGGACAGGTAGAGGCTACACCTTC.

This chain links TRBV4-3 with TRBJ1-2, with D unresolved. V shed 3 bases and J shed 4 bases, with 21 bases lying between them. The germline V gene encodes CDR1 LGHNA and CDR2 YSLEER. The CDR3 loop spans 17 amino acids. The CDR3 loop is CASSHRLGRRKTYGYTF. The CDR3 nucleotides are TGCGCCAGCAGCCATCGGTTAGGACGTCGAAAGACCTATGGCTACACCTTC.

This clonotype occurred many times. V and J are TRBV5-1 and TRBJ2-3, with D unresolved. The CDR3 extends over 17 amino acids. Looked up from germline, CDR1 is SGHRS and CDR2 is YFSETQ. V lost 0 bases and J 0 bases, leaving 14 bases between the germline ends. For the CDR3, the DNA is TGCGCCAGCAGCTTGGATCCGGTAGGATCCAGCACAGATACGCAGTATTTT. It is translated as CASSLDPVGSSTDTQYF.

About this clonotype itself: A much larger clonotype is one base distant, so this may be a read error. The chain couples TRBV4-1 to TRBJ1-6; TRBD1 aligns across 8 bases. Looked up from germline, CDR1 is MGHRA and CDR2 is YSYEKL. This CDR3 spans 17 amino acids. CDR3 loop: CASNQLGQGAYNSPLHF. The CDR3 bases are TGCGCCAGCAACCAACTCGGACAGGGTGCTTATAATTCACCCCTCCACTTT.

As to this clonotype: Only one base separates this from a far larger clonotype, so it likely reflects a read error. V usage is TRBV5-5 and J usage is TRBJ2-5; D might be TRBD2 (7 bases). The J call may be faulty, since TRBJ2-7 better matches the DNA end. Germline V gene data show CDR1 as SGHKS and CDR2 as YYEKEE (reference sequence). The CDR3 loop spans 15 amino acids. CDR3 nucleotide sequence: TGTGCCAGCAGCTTGGGACGGGGGGCGTCCTACGAGCAGTACGTC. Translating gives CASSLGRGASYEQYV.

Concerning this clonotype: Just one base apart from a much larger clone, this may be a read error. This rearrangement joins TRBV11-2 to TRBJ2-7, with a tentative D call TRBD1 (6 bases). V lost 5 bases and J lost 3, with 14 bases in between. Germline V gene sequence: CDR1 SGHAT, CDR2 FQNNGV. The CDR3 extends over 14 amino acids. CDR3 sequence (DNA): TGTGCCAGCAGCAGAGCCCCGGACAGCTACGAGCAGTACTTC. Translating gives CASSRAPDSYEQYF.

The chain carries TRBV9 and TRBJ2-1, with 11 positions matching TRBD1. The germline CDR1 and CDR2 sequences are SGDLS and YYNGEE. V gave up 0 bases and J gave up 9 bases; unmatched junction bases: 8. The CDR3 is 16 residues long. CDR3: CASSVGTGGQYIEQFF. Written as DNA, the CDR3 is TGTGCCAGCAGCGTAGGGACAGGGGGCCAGTATATTGAGCAGTTCTTC.

V gene TRBV19 combines with J gene TRBJ1-2; no clear D gene. CDR1 is LNHDA, CDR2 SQIVND, per germline (reference sequence). CDR3 length equals 17 residues. V shed 2 bases and J shed 4 bases, with 20 bases lying between them. CDR3 in DNA: TGTGCCAGTAGTATATTACAGACAAATCGAAGGACCTATGGCTACACCTTC. Translating it yields CASSILQTNRRTYGYTF.

This clonotype was found many times. V and J are TRBV6-5 and TRBJ2-1; TRBD2 matches 9 bases. CDR3 length equals 16 residues. Germline CDR1 and CDR2: MNHEY and SVGAGI. J gave up 4 bases and V 4 bases, and 8 bases lay outside the gene matches. In DNA, the CDR3 is TGTGCCAGCAGTTCGCCTGGGACTAGCATATACAATGAGCAGTTCTTC. Translated, it gives CASSSPGTSIYNEQFF.

In this sample, this clonotype turned up many times. This chain links TRBV19 with TRBJ2-5; 7 nucleotides match TRBD1. CDR1 and CDR2 (germline): LNHDA, SQIVND (reference sequence). This CDR3 comprises 13 residues. The ends lost 9 bases at V and 5 bases at J; junction bases unmatched: 9. The CDR3 nucleotides read TGTGCCAGCTCCCAGGGGGTGTGGGAGACCCAGTACTTC. Its translation: CASSQGVWETQYF.

This clonotype was seen at least ten times. The gene calls are TRBV11-2 and TRBJ2-5, with TRBD1 identical over 8 bases. From germline, CDR1 is SGHAT and CDR2 FQNNGV. CDR3 length: 15 residues. The V segment lost 3 bases and the J segment 0 bases; nucleotides outside the gene matches: 3. CDR3 loop: CASSFGQGYQETQYF. CDR3 DNA sequence: TGTGCCAGCAGCTTTGGACAGGGTTACCAAGAGACCCAGTACTTC.

This clonotype was counted at least ten times. Sequence at one end of the junction differs from germline and may be a read error. The chain couples TRBV11-2 to TRBJ2-7; 10 bases fit TRBD2. The CDR3 sequence is 13 residues long. Looked up from germline, CDR1 is SGHAT and CDR2 is FQNNGV. The CDR3 DNA reads as TGTGCCAGCAGCTTAGCCCTAGCGGGAGAGAGGAACTTC. It is translated as CASSLALAGERNF.

This clonotype was counted at least ten times. The chain has TRBV4-3 and TRBJ1-1; a possible D gene is TRBD1 (6 bases). Germline lookup yields CDR1 LGHNA and CDR2 YSLEER. This CDR3 region has 14 residues. V dropped 0 bases and J dropped 6 bases, with 11 bases sitting between them. CDR3 protein: CASSQEWGRPEAFF. The CDR3 nucleotides are TGCGCCAGCAGCCAAGAATGGGGGCGACCTGAAGCTTTCTTT.

This clonotype was counted ten times or more. The V and J genes are TRBV7-8 and TRBJ1-2; no clear D. CDR3 length equals 13 residues. CDR1 is SGHVS and CDR2 is FQNEAQ in the germline V gene. V lost 5 bases, J lost 4 bases, and 11 bases lay in between. CDR3 DNA: TGTGCCAGCAGCCCCTATGCCAGCTATGGCTACACCTTC. Its translation: CASSPYASYGYTF.

V and J are TRBV5-1 and TRBJ1-2; D call uncertain. This CDR3 is built from 16 residues. Trimming stripped 7 bases from V and 6 bases from J, with 25 bases between. Per germline, CDR1 SGHRS and CDR2 YFSETQ. The CDR3 region has the DNA TGCGCCAGCTGCAACAGATCGGTTCGAAAGACCCATGGCTACACCTTC. Translated, it gives CASCNRSVRKTHGYTF.

A note on this clonotype: A read error may explain this, as a much larger clone is one base away. The CDR3 nucleotides read TGTGCCAGCAGCTACAATGTTCCCATTCCAATTCGCACTGAAGCTTTCTTT. Protein product: CASSYNVPIPIRTEAFF. The genes are TRBV3-1 and TRBJ1-1; D call uncertain. V was clipped by 5 bases and J by 4 bases, with 23 bases between them. The CDR3 consists of 17 residues. In germline, CDR1 is LGHDT, CDR2 YNNKEL (reference sequence). Combining the CDR3 with reference TRBV3-1 and TRBJ1-1 gives the whole variable domain DTAVSQTPKYLVTQMGNDKSIKCEQNLGHDTMYWYKQDSKKFLKIMFSYNNKELIINETVPNRFSPKSPDKAHLNLHINSLELGDSAVYFCASSYNVPIPIRTEAFFGQGTRLTVV.

The V call is TRBV19, the J call TRBJ2-3; 13 positions agree with TRBD2. Losses at the gene ends were 4 bases for V and 1 base for J; bases not matched to a gene: 5. CDR1 and CDR2 from the germline V gene are LNHDA and SQIVND (reference sequence). The CDR3 is 17 amino acids. CDR3 bases: TGTGCCAGTAGTACCACTGGACTAGCGGGAGGCACAGATACGCAGTATTTT. Protein sequence: CASSTTGLAGGTDTQYF.

This clonotype has ten or more counts. The chain has TRBV5-5 and TRBJ1-2, with D unclear. V lost 7 bases and J 4 bases, leaving 23 bases between the germline ends. From germline, CDR1 is SGHKS and CDR2 YYEKEE (reference sequence). This CDR3 comprises 16 residues. The CDR3 here is CASLTHVSRKTYGYTF. CDR3 nucleotide sequence: TGTGCCAGCCTCACTCATGTCTCGCGAAAGACCTATGGCTACACCTTC.

Regarding this clonotype: This likely comes from a read error, as the CDR3 has no conserved phenylalanine or tryptophan at its end. The V call is TRBV7-2, the J call TRBJ2-4; 7 positions match TRBD2. TRBJ2-7 explains the end of the DNA better; the J call may be wrong. CDR3 length: 14 residues. Germline V CDR1 and CDR2: SGHTA, FQGNSA. The CDR3 nucleotides read TGTGCCAGCAGCTTAGGGGGAGGGAACTACGAGCAGTACTCC. Amino acid sequence: CASSLGGGNYEQYS.

This clonotype has ten or more counts. The chain uses TRBV10-1 and TRBJ1-1; perhaps TRBD1 as D (5 bases). CDR1 and CDR2 (germline): WNHNN, SYGVQD (reference sequence). V lost 5 bases and J lost 0, with 13 bases in between. The CDR3 length is 15 residues. The CDR3: CASSLSRVMNTEAFF. CDR3 sequence (DNA): TGCGCCAGCAGTTTAAGCAGGGTTATGAACACTGAAGCTTTCTTT.

This clonotype was recorded at least ten times. The chain combines TRBV12-3 or TRBV12-4 with TRBJ2-7; D is ambiguous. The V end lost 4 bases, the J end lost 2 bases, and 6 bases lay between the germline ends. This CDR3 is built from 12 residues. CDR3 loop: CASSSETYEQYF. In DNA form, the CDR3 reads TGTGCCAGCAGTTCCGAGACCTACGAGCAGTACTTC.

In the case of this clonotype: Relative to the germline gene, one junction end is altered; a read error may explain this. The CDR3 sequence is CASSELGELGRTYGYTF. Written as DNA, the CDR3 is TGTGCCAGTAGTGAACTAGGAGAACTGGGAAGGACCTATGGCTACACCTTC. V and J are TRBV25-1 and TRBJ1-2; no reliable D call. Germline-derived CDR1 and CDR2 are MGHDK and SYGVNS. The CDR3 runs to 17 residues.

This clonotype was picked up one time. It is likely a read error, because the conserved phenylalanine at the end of the CDR3 is missing. This rearrangement joins TRBV5-4 to TRBJ1-2; D is ambiguous. V was trimmed by 7 bases and J by 7 bases, leaving 26 bases between them. Germline values: CDR1 SGHNT, CDR2 YYREEE (reference sequence). This CDR3 region has 16 residues. CDR3 residues: CASPMYVPGKTCGYTL. The CDR3, as DNA: TGTGCCAGCCCGATGTACGTACCAGGAAAGACCTGTGGCTACACCCTC.